This TCR beta chain was sequenced in a study of beta chain features in type 1 diabetes. Overall study context: Patients were similar to healthy donors in age and gender (as well as in cell yields).

The germline V gene encodes CDR1 SQVTM and CDR2 ANQGSEA. V was cut by 2 bases and J by 5 bases, with 12 bases left in between. The CDR3 totals 13 residues. This clone has only a few counts. Expressed TCRB transcripts were sequenced because the entire RNA isolate underwent reverse transcription. Sequencing was performed with immunoSEQ multiplex PCR; in TCRdb, only in-frame clones are kept and a portion is missing. The table records roughly 250,000 clones, 68% of them present only once. Sorting with CD45RO/CCR7/CD25/CD127/CD95/CD27 yielded naive, central memory, regulatory and stem-like memory CD4+ cells. Without exception, sorted populations had purity beyond 95%.

Material for sequencing was naive CD4+ T cells from blood. The chain joins TRBV29-1 to TRBJ2-5, with D hard to call. This clonotype was obtained from a man aged 30-40 years in good health. CDR3 amino acids: CSVELPLTETQYF. The CDR3 bases are TGCAGCGTTGAACTTCCGCTCACTGAGACCCAGTACTTC.